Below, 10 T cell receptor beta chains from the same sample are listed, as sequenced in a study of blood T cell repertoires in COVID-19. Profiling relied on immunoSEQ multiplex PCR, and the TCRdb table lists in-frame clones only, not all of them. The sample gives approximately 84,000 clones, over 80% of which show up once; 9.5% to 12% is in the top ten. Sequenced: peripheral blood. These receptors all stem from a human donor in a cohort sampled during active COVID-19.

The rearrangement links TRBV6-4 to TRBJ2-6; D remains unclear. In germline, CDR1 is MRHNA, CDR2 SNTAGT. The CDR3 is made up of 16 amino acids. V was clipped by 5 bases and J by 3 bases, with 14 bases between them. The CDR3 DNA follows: TGTGCCAGCAGTCATAGTACTACGCGTGGGGCCAACGTCCTGACTTTC. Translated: CASSHSTTRGANVLTF.

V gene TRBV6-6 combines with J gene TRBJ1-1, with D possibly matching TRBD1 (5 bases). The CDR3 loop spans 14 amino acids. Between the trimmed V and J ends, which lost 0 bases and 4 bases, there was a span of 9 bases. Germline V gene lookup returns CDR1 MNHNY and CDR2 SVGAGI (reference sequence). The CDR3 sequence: CASSYSGGATEAFF. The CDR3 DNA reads TGTGCCAGCAGTTACTCGGGAGGGGCCACTGAAGCTTTCTTT.

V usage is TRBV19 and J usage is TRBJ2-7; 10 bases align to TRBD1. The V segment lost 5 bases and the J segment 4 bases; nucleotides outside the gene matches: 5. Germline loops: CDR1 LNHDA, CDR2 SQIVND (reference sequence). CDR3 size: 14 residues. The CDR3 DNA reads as TGTGCCAGTAGTTATCTGGACAGGGGGTACGAGCAGTACTTC. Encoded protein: CASSYLDRGYEQYF.

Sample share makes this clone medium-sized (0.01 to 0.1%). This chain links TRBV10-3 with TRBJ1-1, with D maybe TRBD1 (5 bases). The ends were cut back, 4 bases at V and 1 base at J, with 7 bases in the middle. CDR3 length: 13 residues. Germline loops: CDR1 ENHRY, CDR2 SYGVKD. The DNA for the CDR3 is TGTGCCATCAGTGTTCAGGGGAACACTGAAGCTTTCTTT. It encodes CAISVQGNTEAFF.

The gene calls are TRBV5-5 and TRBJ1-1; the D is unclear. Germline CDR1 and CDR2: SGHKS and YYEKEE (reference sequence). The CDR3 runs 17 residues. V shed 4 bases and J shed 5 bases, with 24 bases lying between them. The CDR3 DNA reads TGTGCCAGCAGCCATCCAATGTACAGCTTAGAGGGTACTGAAGCTTTCTTT. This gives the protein CASSHPMYSLEGTEAFF.

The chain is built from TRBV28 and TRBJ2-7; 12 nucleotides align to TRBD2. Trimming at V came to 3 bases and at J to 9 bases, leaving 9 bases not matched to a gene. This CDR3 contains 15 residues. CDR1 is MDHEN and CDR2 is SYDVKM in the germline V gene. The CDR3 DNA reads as TGTGCCAGCAGTTTGTCTCTAGCGGGGGGGCCACGGCAGTACTTC. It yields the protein CASSLSLAGGPRQYF.

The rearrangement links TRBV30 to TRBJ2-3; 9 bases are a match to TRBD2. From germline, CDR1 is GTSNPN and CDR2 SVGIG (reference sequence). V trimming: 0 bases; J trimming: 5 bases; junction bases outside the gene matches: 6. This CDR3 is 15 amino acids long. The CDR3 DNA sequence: TGTGCCTGGAGTGTGGGACTAGCACAAATAGATACGCAGTATTTT. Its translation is CAWSVGLAQIDTQYF.

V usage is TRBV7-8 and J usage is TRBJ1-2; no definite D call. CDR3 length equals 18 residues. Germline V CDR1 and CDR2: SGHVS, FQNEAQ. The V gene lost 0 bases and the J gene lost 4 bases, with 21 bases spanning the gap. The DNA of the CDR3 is TGTGCCAGCAGCTTAGCGCGGGCAGCCGGCCCGGGCTTCTATGGCTACACCTTC. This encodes CASSLARAAGPGFYGYTF.

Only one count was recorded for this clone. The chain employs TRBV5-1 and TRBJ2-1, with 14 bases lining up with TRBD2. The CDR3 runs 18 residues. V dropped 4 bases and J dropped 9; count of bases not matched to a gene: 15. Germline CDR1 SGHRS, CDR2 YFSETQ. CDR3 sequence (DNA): TGCGCCAGCAGCCCGGAGGGGACTAGCGGGAGAGGGCAAGGTGAGCAGTTCTTC. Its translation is CASSPEGTSGRGQGEQFF.

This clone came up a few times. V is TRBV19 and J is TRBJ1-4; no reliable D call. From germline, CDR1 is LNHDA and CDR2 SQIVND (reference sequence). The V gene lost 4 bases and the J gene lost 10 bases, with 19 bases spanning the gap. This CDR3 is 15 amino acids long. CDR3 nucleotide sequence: TGTGCCAGTAGTAGTCTAAGGGAGCATAGCGGAAAACTGTTTTTT. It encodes CASSSLREHSGKLFF. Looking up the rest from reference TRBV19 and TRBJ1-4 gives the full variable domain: DGGITQSPKYLFRKEGQNVTLSCEQNLNHDAMYWYRQDPGQGLRLIYYSQIVNDFQKGDIAEGYSVSREKKESFPLTVTSAQKNPTAFYLCASSSLREHSGKLFFGSGTQLSVL.